This TCR beta chain comes out of a study of blood T cell repertoires in COVID-19. Study context: Spain, Italy and the United States supplied samples that represented acute and convalescent COVID-19. Nucleic acid was either cDNA or gDNA, and it came from T cells, B-cell-depleted T cells, or PBMCs.

This CDR3 has 15 amino acids. Losses at the gene ends were 7 bases for V and 9 bases for J; bases not matched to a gene: 14. Germline loops: CDR1 SNHLY, CDR2 FYNNEI. In the original analysis: How many nucleated cells were present was estimated from reference gene primer amplification. The repertoire was sequenced with immunoSEQ multiplex PCR; TCRdb's copy has only in-frame clones and lacks some. D and trimming were read from the DNA, whereas the V and J calls and clone size are those reported in that table. In the table there are over 150,000 clones, around 83% of which are singletons. The sequenced sample was peripheral blood. The genes are TRBV2 and TRBJ2-7, with 11 bases matching TRBD1. The clonotype was recovered from a woman aged 60-70 years with acute or convalescent COVID-19. CDR3: CASTEAGTGGRVQYF. The CDR3 DNA is TGTGCCAGCACCGAAGCCGGGACAGGGGGGCGGGTGCAGTACTTC.